The rows below give T cell receptor beta chains drawn from one sample of a study of blood T cells in healthy people across ages. MiXCR, applied by TCRdb to the 5' RACE reads, yields one record per CDR3 protein. The data hold approximately 700,000 distinct CDR3 sequences, with roughly 32% observed a single time. The sequencing input was blood. The source is a woman aged 80 or older in good health. Both conserved end residues are part of each CDR3. Each record gives: CDR3 protein, CDR3 DNA, D gene, V gene, clone size, J gene. The D gene is left open where the match is weak. Size values are once, few and many counts, or a class for expanded clones, and some rows have none.

cdr3_aa: CVSSSTSGGHAYEQYF; cdr3_nt: TGTGTCAGCAGCTCCACGAGCGGGGGGCATGCCTACGAGCAGTACTTC; d_call: TRBD2; v_call: TRBV7-6; clone_size: .; j_call: TRBJ2-7
cdr3_aa: CSGPTVGDTQYF; cdr3_nt: TGCAGCGGGCCGACGGTAGGCGATACGCAGTATTTT; d_call: .; v_call: TRBV29-1; clone_size: .; j_call: TRBJ2-3
cdr3_aa: CSVVLGRGQPQHF; cdr3_nt: TGCAGTGTCGTGCTGGGTCGGGGTCAGCCCCAGCATTTT; d_call: .; v_call: TRBV20-1; clone_size: .; j_call: TRBJ1-5
cdr3_aa: CASSLDRRGAAFF; cdr3_nt: TGTGCCAGCAGCTTAGACCGACGGGGTGCGGCTTTCTTT; d_call: .; v_call: TRBV7-8; clone_size: .; j_call: TRBJ1-1
cdr3_aa: CASSPLGGLDSPLHF; cdr3_nt: TGTGCCAGCTCACCATTGGGGGGCCTGGATTCACCCCTCCACTTT; d_call: .; v_call: TRBV18; clone_size: few; j_call: TRBJ1-6
cdr3_aa: CSAKAGESIYGYTF; cdr3_nt: TGCAGTGCTAAGGCAGGGGAGAGTATCTATGGCTACACCTTC; d_call: .; v_call: TRBV20-1; clone_size: many; j_call: TRBJ1-2
cdr3_aa: CSARGVVSSYNEQFF; cdr3_nt: TGCAGTGCTAGAGGGGTGGTAAGCTCCTACAATGAGCAGTTCTTT; d_call: .; v_call: TRBV20-1; clone_size: .; j_call: TRBJ2-1
cdr3_aa: CASSSGPSSYEQYF; cdr3_nt: TGTGCCAGCAGCTCGGGACCGAGCTCCTACGAGCAGTACTTC; d_call: .; v_call: TRBV5-4; clone_size: many; j_call: TRBJ2-7
cdr3_aa: CSARDPQRLARDTQYF; cdr3_nt: TGCAGTGCTAGAGATCCCCAACGACTAGCGAGAGATACGCAGTATTTT; d_call: TRBD2; v_call: TRBV20-1; clone_size: many; j_call: TRBJ2-3
cdr3_aa: CASSLTYQDIQYF; cdr3_nt: TGCGCCAGCAGCTTGACATACCAGGACATTCAGTACTTC; d_call: .; v_call: TRBV5-1; clone_size: .; j_call: TRBJ2-4
cdr3_aa: CAWTRGQRSYNEQFF; cdr3_nt: TGTGCCTGGACAAGAGGCCAGCGGAGCTACAATGAGCAGTTCTTC; d_call: .; v_call: TRBV30; clone_size: many; j_call: TRBJ2-1
cdr3_aa: CASSHFGETIYGYTF; cdr3_nt: TGTGCCAGCAGCCATTTCGGCGAGACAATCTATGGCTACACCTTC; d_call: .; v_call: TRBV4-2; clone_size: many; j_call: TRBJ1-2
cdr3_aa: CASSPDRLGNEQFF; cdr3_nt: TGTGCCAGCAGCCCGGACAGACTGGGCAATGAGCAGTTCTTC; d_call: .; v_call: TRBV12-3/TRBV12-4; clone_size: many; j_call: TRBJ2-1
cdr3_aa: CASSERGGATPTQYF; cdr3_nt: TGTGCCAGCAGTGAAAGGGGGGGCGCCACTCCAACGCAGTATTTT; d_call: .; v_call: TRBV2; clone_size: .; j_call: TRBJ2-3
cdr3_aa: CSVWMDADTQYF; cdr3_nt: TGCAGCGTTTGGATGGATGCGGATACGCAGTATTTT; d_call: .; v_call: TRBV29-1; clone_size: .; j_call: TRBJ2-3
cdr3_aa: CSARGGGPQTAQYF; cdr3_nt: TGCAGTGCTAGAGGTGGGGGGCCCCAGACGGCCCAGTACTTC; d_call: .; v_call: TRBV20-1; clone_size: .; j_call: TRBJ2-5
cdr3_aa: CASSWGDRVGEQYF; cdr3_nt: TGCGCCAGCAGCTGGGGGGACAGGGTCGGTGAGCAGTACTTC; d_call: TRBD1; v_call: TRBV5-1; clone_size: .; j_call: TRBJ2-5
cdr3_aa: CASSLNGQGDTQYF; cdr3_nt: TGTGCCAGCAGCTTAAACGGCCAGGGGGACACGCAGTATTTT; d_call: TRBD1; v_call: TRBV7-6; clone_size: .; j_call: TRBJ2-3
cdr3_aa: CASSLDNRGDGYTF; cdr3_nt: TGCGCCAGCAGCTTGGACAACAGGGGGGATGGCTACACCTTC; d_call: TRBD1; v_call: TRBV5-1; clone_size: .; j_call: TRBJ1-2
cdr3_aa: CASSDGGGADTQYF; cdr3_nt: TGCGCCAGCAGCGACGGGGGGGGAGCGGATACGCAGTATTTT; d_call: TRBD2; v_call: TRBV5-1; clone_size: few; j_call: TRBJ2-3
cdr3_aa: CASRPPGGRSYEQYF; cdr3_nt: TGTGCCAGCAGACCCCCGGGGGGCCGCTCCTACGAGCAGTACTTC; d_call: .; v_call: TRBV6-5; clone_size: many; j_call: TRBJ2-7